The next 31 T cell receptor beta chains were all read from a single sample in a study of blood T cell repertoires in COVID-19. Repertoires were generated with immunoSEQ multiplex PCR, while TCRdb's copy carries only in-frame clones and drops some. This table holds about 320,000 clones, 88% found once. Specimen: peripheral blood. The receptor set was obtained from a woman under 40 with COVID-19, enrolled during active disease.

The J gene is TRBJ2-7, the V gene TRBV4-1, with 10 bases matching TRBD1. This CDR3 contains 14 residues. Germline loops: CDR1 MGHRA, CDR2 YSYEKL. V shed 4 bases, J shed 2 bases, and the junction held 2 bases outside the gene matches. This chain's CDR3 is CASSPGTGAYEQYF. CDR3 coding DNA: TGCGCCAGCAGCCCTGGGACAGGGGCCTACGAGCAGTACTTC.

This clone has a single count. In DNA form, the CDR3 reads TGCGCCAGCAGCCAAGTTACGACAGGGAACTATGGCTACACCTTC. As protein: CASSQVTTGNYGYTF. The chain uses TRBV4-1 and TRBJ1-2, with 7 positions matching TRBD1. The junction had 4 bases not matched to a gene; V was cut back by 1 base and J by 2 bases. This CDR3 is 15 amino acids long. Per germline, CDR1 MGHRA and CDR2 YSYEKL.

V and J are TRBV11-2 and TRBJ1-6; 7 nucleotides match TRBD1. This CDR3 contains 17 residues. Trimming at V came to 8 bases and at J to 0 bases, leaving 10 bases not matched to a gene. Germline CDR1 and CDR2: SGHAT and FQNNGV. CDR3 amino acids: CASQGGRLSSYNSPLHF. Here the CDR3 DNA reads TGTGCCAGCCAAGGGGGCAGGCTAAGCTCCTATAATTCACCCCTCCACTTT.

The chain carries TRBV5-1 and TRBJ1-1, with TRBD1 matching 7 bases. The CDR3 loop spans 16 amino acids. V lost 3 bases and J lost 1; bases outside the gene matches: 9. Germline CDR1 and CDR2: SGHRS and YFSETQ. The CDR3 region is CASSSTPGQKNTEAFF. CDR3 DNA: TGCGCCAGCAGCTCCACTCCGGGACAGAAGAACACTGAAGCTTTCTTT.

This clone showed up just once. V gene TRBV4-1 combines with J gene TRBJ1-5; maybe TRBD1 (6 bases). CDR1 is MGHRA, CDR2 YSYEKL, per germline. The CDR3 totals 18 residues. The V and J ends lost 4 bases and 0 bases respectively, with 19 bases between them. For the CDR3, the DNA is TGCGCCAGCAGCCCACGGGACAACGATCTAAATAGCAATCAGCCCCAGCATTTT. Its protein is CASSPRDNDLNSNQPQHF.

V usage is TRBV9 and J usage is TRBJ1-2; D is ambiguous. This CDR3 is 13 amino acids long. Germline V gives CDR1 SGDLS, CDR2 YYNGEE. V shed 0 bases and J shed 6 bases, with 9 bases lying between them. The CDR3 loop is CASSVATRHGYTF. Here the CDR3 DNA reads TGTGCCAGCAGCGTAGCTACCCGTCATGGCTACACCTTC.

As DNA, the CDR3 is TGCGCCAGCAGCTTGTACGGCCAGGGAGAGACCCAGTACTTC. Its translation: CASSLYGQGETQYF. J is TRBJ2-5 and V is TRBV5-1, with D possibly matching TRBD1 (5 bases). Trimming removed 1 base at V and 4 bases at J, with 11 bases between. Per the germline V gene, CDR1 is SGHRS and CDR2 is YFSETQ. CDR3 size: 14 residues.

The J gene is TRBJ2-2, the V gene TRBV6-5, with D possibly being TRBD1 (6 bases). Looked up from germline, CDR1 is MNHEY and CDR2 is SVGAGI. With 8 bases removed from V and 3 bases from J, the gap between germline ends came to 13 bases. The CDR3 totals 14 residues. CDR3 bases: TGTGCCAGCTGCATCGCAGGGGACACCGGGGAGCTGTTTTTT. Translating it yields CASCIAGDTGELFF.

The V call is TRBV4-1, the J call TRBJ2-1; maybe TRBD1 (5 bases). The CDR3 is made up of 20 amino acids. Trimming took 0 bases from V and 7 from J, leaving 28 bases between them. CDR1 is MGHRA, CDR2 YSYEKL, per germline. CDR3 coding DNA: TGCGCCAGCAGCCAAGATAAGTCGCGATCGGCGGTGGGGCGGAAGAATGAGCAGTTCTTC. Translated: CASSQDKSRSAVGRKNEQFF.

The chain uses TRBV29-1 and TRBJ1-2; 7 positions match TRBD1. CDR1 is SQVTM and CDR2 is ANQGSEA in the germline V gene. J lost 0 bases, V lost 4 bases, and 8 bases had no gene match. This CDR3 is built from 15 residues. The CDR3 is CSVVSGGESNYGYTF. CDR3 DNA sequence: TGCAGCGTTGTCTCAGGGGGAGAATCTAACTATGGCTACACCTTC.

CDR3 amino acids: CASSWGRGAYNEQFF. CDR3 DNA sequence: TGCGCCAGCAGTTGGGGGCGGGGGGCCTACAATGAGCAGTTCTTC. The rearrangement uses TRBV4-1 and TRBJ2-1; 8 bases map to TRBD2. The CDR3 totals 15 residues. With 6 bases clipped from V and 2 bases from J, the junction kept 6 bases outside the gene matches. Germline V gene lookup returns CDR1 MGHRA and CDR2 YSYEKL.

The V gene is TRBV6-2 or TRBV6-3, the J gene TRBJ2-3, with unresolved D. Germline CDR1 is MNHEY and CDR2 is SVGEGT. The V end was cut by 2 bases, the J end by 0 bases, with 6 bases between. This CDR3 is built from 14 residues. The CDR3 loop reads CASSYLTSTDTQYF. In nucleotides, the CDR3 is TGTGCCAGCAGTTACCTTACTAGCACAGATACGCAGTATTTT.

This clone came up once. V usage is TRBV25-1 and J usage is TRBJ2-1; TRBD2 matches at 11 bases. CDR3 length equals 15 residues. The V segment lost 6 bases and the J segment 9 bases; nucleotides outside the gene matches: 10. The germline CDR1 and CDR2 sequences are MGHDK and SYGVNS. CDR3 coding DNA: TGTGCCAGCAGACTAGCGGGGGCGAAAAGCGGTGAGCAGTTCTTC. Its translation is CASRLAGAKSGEQFF.

V is TRBV4-1 and J is TRBJ2-7; 7 bases fit TRBD1. The J segment lost 4 bases and the V segment lost 2 bases, leaving 5 bases of the junction unmatched. Germline values: CDR1 MGHRA, CDR2 YSYEKL. The CDR3 is made up of 14 amino acids. The DNA for the CDR3 is TGCGCCAGCAGCCAAACCAGACAGGGATACGAGCAGTACTTC. This gives the protein CASSQTRQGYEQYF.

V usage is TRBV27 and J usage is TRBJ1-3; a weak D match, TRBD1 (6 bases). The germline V gene has CDR1 MNHEY and CDR2 SMNVEV (reference sequence). This CDR3 spans 17 amino acids. With 5 bases removed from V and 4 bases from J, the gap between germline ends came to 21 bases. The CDR3 loop reads CASSPYAGTMAGNTIYF. The CDR3 coding sequence is TGTGCCAGCAGTCCATACGCCGGGACAATGGCCGGAAACACCATATATTTT.

The V call is TRBV5-4, the J call TRBJ2-1; D uncertain. With 7 bases removed from V and 2 bases from J, the gap between germline ends came to 4 bases. Looked up from germline, CDR1 is SGHNT and CDR2 is YYREEE (reference sequence). This CDR3 contains 11 residues. The DNA of the CDR3 is TGTGCCAGCTCAACCTACAATGAGCAGTTCTTC. Translation: CASSTYNEQFF.

The V gene is TRBV20-1, the J gene TRBJ1-2; maybe TRBD1 (5 bases). V was trimmed by 5 bases and J by 7 bases, leaving 11 bases between them. CDR1 is DFQATT, CDR2 SNEGSKA, per germline (reference sequence). There are 11 residues in the CDR3. The DNA of the CDR3 is TGCAGTGCTGCAGGGTCGAGTGGCTACACCTTC. It yields the protein CSAAGSSGYTF.

In its sample, this clone was seen once. The chain employs TRBV12-3 or TRBV12-4 and TRBJ2-4; D may be TRBD2 (6 bases). Trimming took off 6 bases at V and 7 bases at J, with 13 bases between the two ends. The CDR3 length is 13 residues. The CDR3 is CASSGEEVNIQYF. The CDR3 DNA sequence: TGTGCCAGCAGCGGGGAGGAGGTCAACATTCAGTACTTC.

J is TRBJ1-2 and V is TRBV4-2; D gene unclear. V lost 0 bases, J lost 2 bases, and 10 bases lay in between. Germline-derived CDR1 and CDR2 are LGHNA and YNFKEQ. The CDR3 has 15 residues. This CDR3 is CASSQELRQNYGYTF. DNA for the CDR3: TGTGCCAGCAGCCAAGAATTGCGGCAAAACTATGGCTACACCTTC.

The chain recombines TRBV2 with TRBJ2-2; D remains ambiguous. Germline V gives CDR1 SNHLY, CDR2 FYNNEI. This CDR3 region has 14 residues. Trimming stripped 5 bases from V and 1 base from J, with 8 bases between. The CDR3 coding sequence is TGTGCCAGCAGTCCCCTTAGGAACACCGGGGAGCTGTTTTTT. Its protein product is CASSPLRNTGELFF.

The CDR3 DNA reads TGTGCCAGCAGCTTGGCCTATCAAGGGGGCGGAGATACGCAGTATTTT. Protein product: CASSLAYQGGGDTQYF. The rearrangement uses TRBV5-4 and TRBJ2-3; 7 bases are a match to TRBD1. The V segment lost 0 bases and the J segment 5 bases; nucleotides outside the gene matches: 9. Looked up from germline, CDR1 is SGHNT and CDR2 is YYREEE (reference sequence). This CDR3 is built from 16 residues.

The chain combines TRBV29-1 with TRBJ2-3; 11 nucleotides agree with TRBD2. The CDR3 has 17 amino acids. Per the germline V gene, CDR1 is SQVTM and CDR2 is ANQGSEA. V shed 7 bases and J 2 bases; nucleotides not matched to a gene: 14. CDR3: CSGWLAGGREITDTQYF. The DNA for the CDR3 is TGCAGCGGCTGGCTAGCGGGGGGCAGGGAAATCACAGATACGCAGTATTTT.

The V and J genes are TRBV13 and TRBJ2-4; D is unclear. CDR1 is PRHDT and CDR2 is FYEKMQ in the germline V gene (reference sequence). The CDR3 spans 14 residues. V lost 1 base and J lost 0, with 4 bases in between. The CDR3 DNA reads TGTGCCAGCAGCTTAGCCCTAGCCAAAAACATTCAGTACTTC. It is translated as CASSLALAKNIQYF.

The gene calls are TRBV29-1 and TRBJ1-2; 7 nucleotides match TRBD1. Per the germline V gene, CDR1 is SQVTM and CDR2 is ANQGSEA. The CDR3 length is 13 residues. J was trimmed by 4 bases and V by 6 bases; bases with no gene match: 8. In DNA form, the CDR3 reads TGCAGCGTCTCCACAGGGGTTGGCTATGGCTACACCTTC. Encoded protein: CSVSTGVGYGYTF.

This clone has more than one count but fewer than ten. J is TRBJ2-1 and V is TRBV11-3, with a tentative D call TRBD2 (5 bases). The V end lost 1 base, the J end lost 0 bases, and 7 bases lay between the germline ends. Per germline, CDR1 SGHNT and CDR2 YENEEA. CDR3 length: 15 residues. The CDR3 nucleotides read TGTGCCAGCAGCTTAGGAGCGGCCTCCTACAATGAGCAGTTCTTC. Protein sequence: CASSLGAASYNEQFF.

The rearrangement uses TRBV3-1 (or the pseudogene TRBV3-2) and TRBJ1-1, with a tentative D call TRBD1 (5 bases). The V and J ends lost 4 bases and 1 base respectively, with 7 bases between them. The CDR3 consists of 13 residues. Germline V lookup: CDR1 LGHDT, CDR2 YNNKEL (reference sequence). CDR3 sequence (DNA): TGTGCCAGCAGCCGGACATCGAACACTGAAGCTTTCTTT. This translates into CASSRTSNTEAFF.

V gene TRBV4-2 combines with J gene TRBJ1-4; D gene unclear. CDR3 size: 16 residues. Trimming pared 1 base from V and 4 bases from J, leaving 13 bases between. The germline V gene encodes CDR1 LGHNA and CDR2 YNFKEQ. The CDR3 nucleotides read TGTGCCAGCAGCCAAGCCCCGACTGGGTTTAATGAAAAACTGTTTTTT. Translated, it gives CASSQAPTGFNEKLFF.

This clone was recorded only once. The chain has TRBV7-6 and TRBJ1-6; 8 nucleotides align to TRBD1. Unmatched junction bases numbered 9, after V lost 2 bases and J lost 9 bases. Looked up from germline, CDR1 is SGHVS and CDR2 is FNYEAQ. The CDR3 has 16 amino acids. CDR3 nucleotide sequence: TGTGCCAGCAGCTTATTTGACAGGGGAGGGACTTCACCCCTCCACTTT. Protein: CASSLFDRGGTSPLHF.

This rearrangement joins TRBV12-3 or TRBV12-4 to TRBJ1-4, with 9 nucleotides matching TRBD1. This CDR3 has 13 amino acids. The V segment lost 6 bases and the J segment 8 bases; nucleotides outside the gene matches: 4. CDR3 residues: CASSLDRGEKLFF. CDR3 sequence (DNA): TGTGCCAGCAGCTTGGACAGGGGAGAAAAACTGTTTTTT.

This chain joins TRBV7-9 and TRBJ2-1; 7 nucleotides line up with TRBD1. The CDR3 sequence is 15 residues long. Germline V gene data show CDR1 as SEHNR and CDR2 as FQNEAQ (reference sequence). With 5 bases clipped from V and 5 bases from J, the junction kept 9 bases outside the gene matches. The DNA for the CDR3 is TGTGCCAGCAGCCCACCCCAGGGGGTCGACAATGAGCAGTTCTTC. This codes for CASSPPQGVDNEQFF.

The chain recombines TRBV5-4 with TRBJ2-2; D is perhaps TRBD2 (5 bases). The V gene's germline CDR1 is SGHNT and CDR2 YYREEE (reference sequence). The CDR3 extends over 14 amino acids. Trimming pared 3 bases from V and 2 bases from J, leaving 8 bases between. The CDR3 region has the DNA TGTGCCAGCAGCTATGACTACAACACCGGGGAGCTGTTTTTT. Its protein product is CASSYDYNTGELFF.